Following are 25 T cell receptor beta chains from one sample sequenced in a study of blood T cell repertoires in COVID-19. Using immunoSEQ multiplex PCR, the repertoire was profiled, and TCRdb retains in-frame clones only, with some absent. This repertoire shows about 36,000 clones, approximately 90% found once; its top ten account for roughly 5%. The sample was peripheral blood. The receptors were sampled from a human donor in a cohort sampled during active COVID-19.

The genes are TRBV12-3 or TRBV12-4 and TRBJ1-2, with 7 nucleotides matching TRBD1. Trimming removed 2 bases from V and 7 bases from J; junction bases left unmatched: 4. CDR3 length equals 13 residues. CDR3 bases: TGTGCCAGCAGTTTACAGGGGGTGGTTGGCTACACCTTC. Amino acids: CASSLQGVVGYTF.

This chain links TRBV5-1 with TRBJ2-5; 8 bases agree with TRBD2. Germline V gene data show CDR1 as SGHRS and CDR2 as YFSETQ. With 3 bases clipped from V and 4 bases from J, the junction kept 8 bases outside the gene matches. The CDR3 runs 15 residues. DNA of the CDR3: TGCGCCAGCAGCTCCTCCGGGACTAGGGGAGAGACCCAGTACTTC. Protein sequence: CASSSSGTRGETQYF.

J is TRBJ1-1 and V is TRBV3-1 (or the pseudogene TRBV3-2), with a tentative D call TRBD1 (5 bases). Looked up from germline, CDR1 is LGHDT and CDR2 is YNNKEL (reference sequence). The V gene lost 0 bases and the J gene lost 7 bases, with 9 bases spanning the gap. The CDR3 covers 13 residues. As DNA, the CDR3 is TGTGCCAGCAGCCAAGACCCCCAGGGTGAAGCTTTCTTT. Its protein product is CASSQDPQGEAFF.

The chain links TRBV25-1 to TRBJ1-6, with D perhaps matching TRBD1 (5 bases). The CDR3 covers 13 residues. The V end was cut by 5 bases, the J end by 8 bases, with 10 bases between. Germline values: CDR1 MGHDK, CDR2 SYGVNS. For the CDR3, the DNA is TGTGCCAGCAGTCGGCAGGGATATTCACCCCTCCACTTT. The encoded protein is CASSRQGYSPLHF.

V and J are TRBV7-7 and TRBJ2-1; 9 bases line up with TRBD2. The germline CDR1 and CDR2 sequences are SSHAT and FNYEAQ (reference sequence). The length of the CDR3 is 15 residues. V gave up 5 bases and J gave up 4 bases; unmatched junction bases: 6. The DNA of the CDR3 is TGTGCCAGCAGCACCAGACTAGCGGTTTACAATGAGCAGTTCTTC. Translating it yields CASSTRLAVYNEQFF.

CDR3 bases: TGCGCCAGCAGCCGAAAAGCCGGACAGGAGAACTATGGCTACACCTTC. Its protein is CASSRKAGQENYGYTF. The chain recombines TRBV4-1 with TRBJ1-2; 7 nucleotides line up with TRBD1. The CDR3 extends over 16 amino acids. Germline lookup yields CDR1 MGHRA and CDR2 YSYEKL. Trimming at V came to 4 bases and at J to 2 bases, leaving 10 bases not matched to a gene.

The V and J genes are TRBV3-1 (or the pseudogene TRBV3-2) and TRBJ1-2, with 9 bases identical to TRBD1. CDR1 and CDR2 from the germline V gene are LGHDT and YNNKEL (reference sequence). The V segment lost 2 bases and the J segment 4 bases; nucleotides outside the gene matches: 5. This CDR3 has 15 amino acids. CDR3 nucleotide sequence: TGTGCCAGCAGCCAAACAGGGGGCGGCGGCTATGGCTACACCTTC. Protein: CASSQTGGGGYGYTF.

CDR3 sequence (DNA): TGTGCCAGCAGCTTAGATGACATTGGGACAGGGGAGACGTACGAGCAGTACTTC. Protein product: CASSLDDIGTGETYEQYF. The genes are TRBV11-3 and TRBJ2-7, with 10 bases identical to TRBD1. After removal of 0 bases from V and 4 bases from J, the junction contained 12 bases not matched to a gene. This CDR3 contains 18 residues. Germline V gene lookup returns CDR1 SGHNT and CDR2 YENEEA. Drawing the rest from reference TRBV11-3 and TRBJ2-7, the complete variable domain is EAGVVQSPRYKIIEKKQPVAFWCNPISGHNTLYWYLQNLGQGPELLIRYENEEAVDDSQLPKDRFSAERLKGVDSTLKIQPAELGDSAVYLCASSLDDIGTGETYEQYFGPGTRLTVT.

The chain is built from TRBV11-3 and TRBJ2-5; 8 bases fit TRBD2. With 2 bases clipped from V and 5 bases from J, the junction kept 7 bases outside the gene matches. This CDR3 has 15 amino acids. CDR1 is SGHNT and CDR2 is YENEEA in the germline V gene. CDR3: CASSLSGRREETQYF. The CDR3, as DNA: TGTGCCAGCAGCTTAAGCGGGAGAAGGGAGGAGACCCAGTACTTC.

This clone was detected only a few times. The gene calls are TRBV3-1 (or the pseudogene TRBV3-2) and TRBJ2-3; a weak D match, TRBD1 (6 bases). Germline assignment: CDR1 LGHDT and CDR2 YNNKEL (reference sequence). The V end was cut by 0 bases, the J end by 0 bases, with 10 bases between. CDR3 length equals 16 residues. The CDR3 nucleotides read TGTGCCAGCAGCCAAGACGGACAGAGAAGCACAGATACGCAGTATTTT. Protein product: CASSQDGQRSTDTQYF.

The chain has TRBV10-3 and TRBJ2-3, with D perhaps TRBD2 (6 bases). This CDR3 contains 11 residues. Trimming took off 11 bases at V and 4 bases at J, with 10 bases between the two ends. The V gene's germline CDR1 is ENHRY and CDR2 SYGVKD. This CDR3 is CASTGADTQYF. CDR3 coding DNA: TGTGCCTCAACGGGAGCAGATACGCAGTATTTT.

This chain links TRBV20-1 with TRBJ2-1; D is possibly TRBD2 (6 bases). The ends were cut back, 5 bases at V and 10 bases at J, with 12 bases in the middle. The CDR3 spans 11 residues. Germline-derived CDR1 and CDR2 are DFQATT and SNEGSKA (reference sequence). This chain's CDR3 is CSALGLKEQFF. The CDR3, as DNA: TGCAGTGCTCTCGGACTAAAAGAGCAGTTCTTC.

The chain uses TRBV7-9 and TRBJ2-3; 8 bases are shared with TRBD1. V dropped 3 bases and J dropped 4; count of bases not matched to a gene: 6. CDR3 length: 15 residues. Germline V gene sequence: CDR1 SEHNR, CDR2 FQNEAQ (reference sequence). The CDR3 nucleotides are TGTGCCAGCAGCTTGCGGACAGGGTCCGCAGATACGCAGTATTTT. This codes for CASSLRTGSADTQYF.

This chain uses TRBV6-2 or TRBV6-3 with TRBJ1-5; 10 bases align to TRBD1. Trimming removed 6 bases from V and 7 bases from J; junction bases left unmatched: 12. The germline CDR1 and CDR2 sequences are MNHEY and SVGEGT. The CDR3 runs 16 residues. The CDR3 spells CASSLPGTGVGQPQHF. In nucleotides, the CDR3 is TGTGCCAGCAGCCTTCCCGGGACAGGGGTTGGGCAGCCCCAGCATTTT.

V gene TRBV9 combines with J gene TRBJ2-7, with 11 bases matching TRBD2. J gave up 7 bases and V 2 bases, and 11 bases lay outside the gene matches. The CDR3 has 16 residues. Germline loops: CDR1 SGDLS, CDR2 YYNGEE. Here the CDR3 reads CASSVTTSGALKEQYF. CDR3 in DNA: TGTGCCAGCAGCGTCACGACTAGCGGGGCCCTTAAGGAGCAGTACTTC.

This clone has just a few counts. This rearrangement joins TRBV10-1 to TRBJ2-2, with 8 nucleotides matching TRBD2. CDR3 length: 14 residues. Germline V gene lookup returns CDR1 WNHNN and CDR2 SYGVQD (reference sequence). J lost 1 base, V lost 6 bases, and 1 base had no gene match. CDR3 residues: CASRLAENTGELFF. The CDR3 DNA reads as TGCGCCAGCAGACTAGCGGAGAACACCGGGGAGCTGTTTTTT.

The chain recombines TRBV5-4 with TRBJ1-2; possible D gene TRBD1, 5 bases. Germline assignment: CDR1 SGHNT and CDR2 YYREEE (reference sequence). The V end lost 4 bases, the J end lost 7 bases, and 11 bases lay between the germline ends. CDR3 length: 12 residues. The CDR3 bases are TGTGCCAGCAGCCGTTCAGGGTTTGGCTACACCTTC. Amino acids: CASSRSGFGYTF.

The chain couples TRBV5-1 to TRBJ1-6; D might be TRBD1 (6 bases). CDR1 SGHRS and CDR2 YFSETQ come from the germline V gene. V lost 4 bases and J 8 bases, leaving 16 bases between the germline ends. CDR3 length: 15 amino acids. The DNA of the CDR3 is TGCGCCAGCAGCACCGGACAGCCCGGGGATTCACCCCTCCACTTT. Protein: CASSTGQPGDSPLHF.

The chain is built from TRBV3-1 (or the pseudogene TRBV3-2) and TRBJ1-1; TRBD1 matches 7 bases. The germline V gene encodes CDR1 LGHDT and CDR2 YNNKEL (reference sequence). This CDR3 is built from 16 residues. V was clipped by 2 bases and J by 3 bases; unmatched bases: 9. CDR3 in amino acids: CASSQKKQGWHTEAFF. The CDR3 DNA is TGTGCCAGCAGCCAAAAAAAACAGGGGTGGCACACTGAAGCTTTCTTT.

The chain employs TRBV6-5 and TRBJ1-1, with 10 bases identical to TRBD1. Germline V gives CDR1 MNHEY, CDR2 SVGAGI. Unmatched junction bases numbered 6, after V lost 7 bases and J lost 1 base. The length of the CDR3 is 15 residues. CDR3 DNA sequence: TGTGCCAGCATCCGGGACAGGGGTGGGAACACTGAAGCTTTCTTT. Translating it yields CASIRDRGGNTEAFF.

This clone is large in the sample. The J gene is TRBJ1-2, the V gene TRBV4-3, with D possibly TRBD1 on 5 matching bases. This CDR3 contains 15 residues. Germline assignment: CDR1 LGHNA and CDR2 YSLEER. Trimming stripped 0 bases from V and 6 bases from J, with 14 bases between. The CDR3 DNA follows: TGCGCCAGCAGCCAAGAGGAGGGGCGTTTTGATGGCTACACCTTC. This encodes CASSQEEGRFDGYTF.

The rearrangement uses TRBV7-9 and TRBJ1-6, with D uncertain. CDR1 and CDR2 (germline): SEHNR, FQNEAQ (reference sequence). The CDR3 has 12 residues. V lost 3 bases and J lost 10, with 7 bases in between. The CDR3 loop is CASSFGNSPLHF. CDR3 coding DNA: TGTGCCAGCAGCTTCGGTAACTCACCCCTCCACTTT.

This chain links TRBV2 with TRBJ2-5; D possibly corresponds to TRBD1 (6 bases). V was trimmed by 9 bases and J by 2 bases, leaving 13 bases between them. The CDR3 spans 13 residues. Germline V gene data show CDR1 as SNHLY and CDR2 as FYNNEI. Written as DNA, the CDR3 is TGTGCCAGTGGGTCACAGGGACAAGAGACCCAGTACTTC. Protein product: CASGSQGQETQYF. The variable domain in full, completed from reference TRBV2 and TRBJ2-5, reads EPEVTQTPSHQVTQMGQEVILRCVPISNHLYFYWYRQILGQKVEFLVSFYNNEISEKSEIFDDQFSVERPDGSNFTLKIRSTKLEDSAMYFCASGSQGQETQYFGPGTRLLVL.

The chain joins TRBV21-1 to TRBJ2-1; TRBD2, as called in the table, went unchecked against the DNA. TRBV21-1 is classified as a pseudogene. The CDR3 totals 23 residues. Written as DNA, the CDR3 is TGTGCCAGCAGCAAAGGATTTTTTCTGGAGGGGACTAGCGGGATAATCCCCCGGGGTGAGCAGTTCTTC. This gives the protein CASSKGFFLEGTSGIIPRGEQFF.

The chain has TRBV5-1 and TRBJ2-5; 7 nucleotides line up with TRBD2. The germline V gene encodes CDR1 SGHRS and CDR2 YFSETQ. The CDR3 has 14 amino acids. The V and J ends lost 5 bases and 5 bases, in that order; junction bases with no gene match: 9. The CDR3 here is CASRPTSRWETQYF. The CDR3 DNA reads TGCGCCAGCAGGCCGACTAGCCGTTGGGAGACCCAGTACTTC.